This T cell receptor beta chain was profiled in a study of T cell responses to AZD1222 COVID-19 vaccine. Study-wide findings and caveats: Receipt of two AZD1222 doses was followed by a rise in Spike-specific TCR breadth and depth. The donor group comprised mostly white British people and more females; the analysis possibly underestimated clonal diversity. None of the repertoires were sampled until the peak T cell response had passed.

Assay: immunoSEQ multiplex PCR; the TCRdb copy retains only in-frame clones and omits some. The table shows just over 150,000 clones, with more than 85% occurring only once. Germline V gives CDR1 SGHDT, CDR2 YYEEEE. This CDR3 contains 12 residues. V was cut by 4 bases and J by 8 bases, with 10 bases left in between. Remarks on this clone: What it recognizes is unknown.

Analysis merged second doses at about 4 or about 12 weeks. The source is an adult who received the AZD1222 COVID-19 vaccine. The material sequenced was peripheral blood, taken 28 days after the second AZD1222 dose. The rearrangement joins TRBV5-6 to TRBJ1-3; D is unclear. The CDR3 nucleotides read TGTGCCAGCAGCCTCCTCTTCGACACCATATATTTT. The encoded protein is CASSLLFDTIYF.